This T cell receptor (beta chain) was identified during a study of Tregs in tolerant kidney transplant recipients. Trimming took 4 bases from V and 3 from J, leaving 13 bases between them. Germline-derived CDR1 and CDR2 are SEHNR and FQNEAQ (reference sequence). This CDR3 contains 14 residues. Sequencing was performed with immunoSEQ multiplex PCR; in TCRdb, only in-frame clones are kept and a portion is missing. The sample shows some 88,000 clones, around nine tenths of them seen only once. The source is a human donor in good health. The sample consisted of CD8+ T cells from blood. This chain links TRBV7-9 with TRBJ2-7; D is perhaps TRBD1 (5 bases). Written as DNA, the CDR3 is TGTGCCAGCAGCTCGACAGTGGAAGTCTACGAGCAGTACTTC. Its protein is CASSSTVEVYEQYF.